One T cell receptor (beta chain) is described in this entry. PCR was performed using 60 Vbeta and 13 Jbeta primers. The data were produced by immunoSEQ multiplex PCR, yet TCRdb's version contains in-frame clones alone and is incomplete. The sample includes about 93,000 clones, roughly 63% seen only once; the top ten take approximately 5.8%. These data come from a study of cytomegalovirus exposure and HLA in healthy donors. Across the study: Some 85 million unique TCRs, all from HLA-typed donors, were included in an early release of the data. In terms of ancestry, the Caucasian-associated cluster contained more than 65% of the approximately 400 genotyped donors.

Looked up from germline, CDR1 is SNHLY and CDR2 is FYNNEI. CDR3 length: 14 residues. V trimming: 10 bases; J trimming: 9 bases; junction bases outside the gene matches: 11. The V gene is TRBV2, the J gene TRBJ2-3; 12 bases map to TRBD1. Sequencing used PBMCs. This clonotype originated in a boy between 5 and 17 years old in good health and CMV-seropositive. Here the CDR3 DNA reads TGTGCCACCGAGGGGGGACAGGGGGCCGGGACGCAGTATTTT. Amino acid sequence: CATEGGQGAGTQYF.